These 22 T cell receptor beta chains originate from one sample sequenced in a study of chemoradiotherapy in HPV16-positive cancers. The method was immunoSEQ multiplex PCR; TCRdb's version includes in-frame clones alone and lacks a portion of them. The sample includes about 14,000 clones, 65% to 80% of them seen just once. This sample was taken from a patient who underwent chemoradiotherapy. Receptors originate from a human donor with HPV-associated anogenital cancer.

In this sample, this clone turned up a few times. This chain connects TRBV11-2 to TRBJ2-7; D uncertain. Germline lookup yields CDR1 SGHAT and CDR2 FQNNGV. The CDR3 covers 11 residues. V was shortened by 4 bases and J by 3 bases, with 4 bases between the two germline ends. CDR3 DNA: TGTGCCAGCAGCTACAACTACGAGCAGTACTTC. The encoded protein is CASSYNYEQYF.

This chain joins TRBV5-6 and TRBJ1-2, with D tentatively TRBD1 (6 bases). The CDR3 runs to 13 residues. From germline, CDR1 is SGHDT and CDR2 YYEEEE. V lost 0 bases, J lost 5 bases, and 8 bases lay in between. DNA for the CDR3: TGTGCCAGCAGCTTGGGCGGACAGTATGGCTACACCTTC. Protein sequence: CASSLGGQYGYTF.

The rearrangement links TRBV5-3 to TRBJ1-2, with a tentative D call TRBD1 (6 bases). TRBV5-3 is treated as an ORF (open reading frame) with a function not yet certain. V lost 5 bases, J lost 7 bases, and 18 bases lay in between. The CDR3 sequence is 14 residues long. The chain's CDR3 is CARSLPGATGGYTF. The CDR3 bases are TGTGCCAGAAGTCTCCCGGGGGCGACGGGTGGCTACACCTTC.

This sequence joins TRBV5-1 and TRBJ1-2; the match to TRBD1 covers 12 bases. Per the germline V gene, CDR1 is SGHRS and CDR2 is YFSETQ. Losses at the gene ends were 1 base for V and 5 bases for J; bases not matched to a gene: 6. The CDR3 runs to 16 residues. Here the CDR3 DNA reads TGCGCCAGCAGCTTGCCCGGGACAGGGGGCGTATATGGCTACACCTTC. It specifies CASSLPGTGGVYGYTF. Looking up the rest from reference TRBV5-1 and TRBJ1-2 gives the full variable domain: KAGVTQTPRYLIKTRGQQVTLSCSPISGHRSVSWYQQTPGQGLQFLFEYFSETQRNKGNFPGRFSGRQFSNSRSEMNVSTLELGDSALYLCASSLPGTGGVYGYTFGSGTRLTVV.

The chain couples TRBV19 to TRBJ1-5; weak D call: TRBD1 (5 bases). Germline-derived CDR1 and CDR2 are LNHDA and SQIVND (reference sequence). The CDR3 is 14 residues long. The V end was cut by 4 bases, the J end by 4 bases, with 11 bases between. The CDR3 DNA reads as TGTGCCAGTAGTAATGGGGCGGAAAATCAGCCCCAGCATTTT. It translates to CASSNGAENQPQHF. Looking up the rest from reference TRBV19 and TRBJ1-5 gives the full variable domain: DGGITQSPKYLFRKEGQNVTLSCEQNLNHDAMYWYRQDPGQGLRLIYYSQIVNDFQKGDIAEGYSVSREKKESFPLTVTSAQKNPTAFYLCASSNGAENQPQHFGDGTRLSIL.

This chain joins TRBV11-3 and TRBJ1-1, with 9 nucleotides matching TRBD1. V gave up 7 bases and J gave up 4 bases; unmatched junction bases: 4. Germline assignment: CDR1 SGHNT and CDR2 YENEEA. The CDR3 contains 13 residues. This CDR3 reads CASTLTGGTEAFF. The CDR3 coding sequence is TGTGCCAGCACCTTGACAGGGGGCACTGAAGCTTTCTTT.

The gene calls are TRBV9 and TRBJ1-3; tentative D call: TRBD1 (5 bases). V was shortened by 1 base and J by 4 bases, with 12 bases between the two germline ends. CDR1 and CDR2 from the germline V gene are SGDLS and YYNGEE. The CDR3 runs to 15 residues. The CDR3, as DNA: TGTGCCAGCAGCGTATGGGGGGGGTCCGGAAACACCATATATTTT. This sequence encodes CASSVWGGSGNTIYF.

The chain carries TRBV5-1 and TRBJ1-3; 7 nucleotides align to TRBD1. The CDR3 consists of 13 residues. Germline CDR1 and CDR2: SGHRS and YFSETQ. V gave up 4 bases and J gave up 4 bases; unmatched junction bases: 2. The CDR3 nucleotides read TGCGCCAGCAGCACGGACAGGGGAAACACCATATATTTT. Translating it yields CASSTDRGNTIYF.

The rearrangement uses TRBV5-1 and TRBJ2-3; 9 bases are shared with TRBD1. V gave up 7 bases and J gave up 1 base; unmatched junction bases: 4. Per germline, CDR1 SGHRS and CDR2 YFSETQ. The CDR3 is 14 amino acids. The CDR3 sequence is CASAGQGRTDTQYF. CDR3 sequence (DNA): TGCGCCAGCGCGGGACAGGGCCGCACAGATACGCAGTATTTT.

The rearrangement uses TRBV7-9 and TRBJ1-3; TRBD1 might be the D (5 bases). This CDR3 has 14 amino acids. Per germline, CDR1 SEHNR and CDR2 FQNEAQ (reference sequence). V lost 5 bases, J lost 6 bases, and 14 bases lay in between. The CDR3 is CASSLQTDANTIYF. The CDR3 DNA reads TGTGCCAGCAGCCTGCAGACAGATGCAAACACCATATATTTT.

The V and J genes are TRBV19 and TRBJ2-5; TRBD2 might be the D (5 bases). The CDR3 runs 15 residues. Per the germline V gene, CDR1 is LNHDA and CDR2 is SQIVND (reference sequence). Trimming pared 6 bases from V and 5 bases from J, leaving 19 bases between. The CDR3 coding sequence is TGTGCCAGTAGCCCGGGGTGGGTTAGAGTTGAGACCCAGTACTTC. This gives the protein CASSPGWVRVETQYF.

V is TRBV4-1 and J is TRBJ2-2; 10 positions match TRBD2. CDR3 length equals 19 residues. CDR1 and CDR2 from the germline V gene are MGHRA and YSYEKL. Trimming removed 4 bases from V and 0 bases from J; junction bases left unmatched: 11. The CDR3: CASSREGPTSGTNTGELFF. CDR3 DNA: TGCGCCAGCAGCCGGGAAGGCCCAACTAGCGGGACGAACACCGGGGAGCTGTTTTTT.

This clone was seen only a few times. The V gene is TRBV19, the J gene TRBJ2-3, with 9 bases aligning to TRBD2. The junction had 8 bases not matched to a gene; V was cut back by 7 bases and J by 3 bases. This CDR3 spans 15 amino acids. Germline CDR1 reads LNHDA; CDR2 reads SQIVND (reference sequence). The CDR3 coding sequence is TGTGCCAGTACCGGCGGGAGGGCCGGGACAGATACGCAGTATTTT. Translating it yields CASTGGRAGTDTQYF.

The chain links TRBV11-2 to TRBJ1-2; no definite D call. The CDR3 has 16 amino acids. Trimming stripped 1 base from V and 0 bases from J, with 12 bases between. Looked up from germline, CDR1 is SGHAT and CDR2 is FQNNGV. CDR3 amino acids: CASSLGGSLANYGYTF. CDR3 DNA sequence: TGTGCCAGCAGCTTAGGCGGCTCATTAGCTAACTATGGCTACACCTTC.

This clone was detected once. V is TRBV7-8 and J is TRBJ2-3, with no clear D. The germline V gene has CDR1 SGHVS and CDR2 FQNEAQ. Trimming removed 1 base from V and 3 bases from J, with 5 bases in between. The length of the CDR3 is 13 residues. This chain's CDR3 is CASSLEETDTQYF. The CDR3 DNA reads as TGTGCCAGCAGCTTAGAGGAGACAGATACGCAGTATTTT.

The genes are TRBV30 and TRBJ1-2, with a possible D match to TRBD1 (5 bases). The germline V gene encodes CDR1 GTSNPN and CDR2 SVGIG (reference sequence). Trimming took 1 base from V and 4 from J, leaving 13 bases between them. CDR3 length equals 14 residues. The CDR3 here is CAWSDSGRGYGYTF. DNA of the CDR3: TGTGCCTGGAGTGACTCTGGGAGGGGCTATGGCTACACCTTC. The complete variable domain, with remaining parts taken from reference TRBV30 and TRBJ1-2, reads SQTIHQWPATLVQPVGSPLSLECTVEGTSNPNLYWYRQAAGRGLQLLFYSVGIGQISSEVPQNLSASRPQDRQFILSSKKLLLSDSGFYLCAWSDSGRGYGYTFGSGTRLTVV.

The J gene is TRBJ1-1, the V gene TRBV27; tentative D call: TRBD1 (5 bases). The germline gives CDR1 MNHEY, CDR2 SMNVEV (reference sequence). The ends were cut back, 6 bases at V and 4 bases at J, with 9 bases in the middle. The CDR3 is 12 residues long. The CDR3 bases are TGTGCCAGCAGGCAGGGAGGCACTGAAGCTTTCTTT. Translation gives CASRQGGTEAFF.

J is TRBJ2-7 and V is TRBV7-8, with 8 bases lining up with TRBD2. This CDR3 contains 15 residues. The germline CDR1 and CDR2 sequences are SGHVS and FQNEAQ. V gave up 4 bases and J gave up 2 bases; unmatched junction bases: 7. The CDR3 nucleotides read TGTGCCAGCAGCTCACACCTAGCGGGCGCCTACGAGCAGTACTTC. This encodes CASSSHLAGAYEQYF.

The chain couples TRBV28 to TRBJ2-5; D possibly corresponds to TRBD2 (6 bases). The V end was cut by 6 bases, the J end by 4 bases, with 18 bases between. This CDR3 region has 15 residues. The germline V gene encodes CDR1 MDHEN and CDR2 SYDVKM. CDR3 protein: CASSPPPSARETQYF. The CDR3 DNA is TGTGCCAGCAGCCCTCCTCCTAGCGCCAGAGAGACCCAGTACTTC.

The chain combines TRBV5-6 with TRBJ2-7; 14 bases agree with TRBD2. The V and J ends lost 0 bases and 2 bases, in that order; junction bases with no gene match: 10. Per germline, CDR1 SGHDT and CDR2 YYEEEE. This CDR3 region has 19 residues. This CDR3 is CASSLGKGLAGVQAYEQYF. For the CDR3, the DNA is TGTGCCAGCAGCTTGGGGAAGGGACTAGCGGGAGTTCAGGCCTACGAGCAGTACTTC.

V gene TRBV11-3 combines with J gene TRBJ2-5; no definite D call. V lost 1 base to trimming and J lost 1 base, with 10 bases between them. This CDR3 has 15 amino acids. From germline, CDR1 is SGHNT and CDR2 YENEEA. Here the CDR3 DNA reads TGTGCCAGCAGCTTAGGACACCGAGGCCAAGAGACCCAGTACTTC. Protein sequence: CASSLGHRGQETQYF. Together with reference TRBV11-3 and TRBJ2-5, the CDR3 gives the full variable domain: EAGVVQSPRYKIIEKKQPVAFWCNPISGHNTLYWYLQNLGQGPELLIRYENEEAVDDSQLPKDRFSAERLKGVDSTLKIQPAELGDSAVYLCASSLGHRGQETQYFGPGTRLLVL.

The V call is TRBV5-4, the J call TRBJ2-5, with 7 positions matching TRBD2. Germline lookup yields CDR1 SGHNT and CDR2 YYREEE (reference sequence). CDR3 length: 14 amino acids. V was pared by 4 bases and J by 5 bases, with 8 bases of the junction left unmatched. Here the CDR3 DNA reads TGTGCCAGCAGCGCTCGCGGGAGCGTGGAGACCCAGTACTTC. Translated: CASSARGSVETQYF.